The rows below give T cell receptor beta chains drawn from one sample of a study of cytomegalovirus exposure and HLA in healthy donors. The assay was immunoSEQ multiplex PCR, and TCRdb's table has in-frame clones only and misses some. Of over 150,000 clones in the sample, over 70% are singletons; the top ten hold roughly 3.5%. The sequenced material came from PBMCs. The receptors derive from a woman aged 55-69 years in good health and CMV-seropositive. CDR3s include the opening cysteine and the closing phenylalanine or tryptophan. A D gene is named only where the DNA matches it firmly. For some rows the clone size is stated as once, few or many, or as a class when expanded; others skip it.

cdr3_aa	d_call	clone_size	v_call
CASSLTSGRASARNEQFF	TRBD2	NA	TRBV7-3
CASSLDGGGAFF	NA	NA	TRBV5-1
CAWKLRDRASGYTF	TRBD1	NA	TRBV30
CAWSSKREGRYF	TRBD2	NA	TRBV30
CATNRRGGWGQETQYF	NA	once	TRBV23-1
CASRSGVDYGYTF	NA	NA	TRBV6-5
CASSPRVTGGYGYTF	NA	NA	TRBV7-2
CASSVAPGASGRSSYNEQFF	TRBD2	NA	TRBV9
CASSTDRVRTDTQYF	TRBD1	NA	TRBV5-1
CASRQDSYEQYF	NA	NA	TRBV6-6
CASSPRYDYQPQHF	NA	NA	TRBV18
CASGGLAGAYEQYF	TRBD2	few	TRBV6-1
CASSLGGTSAYNEQFF	TRBD2	few	TRBV5-1
CASSPRQGSSYEQYF	TRBD1	NA	TRBV27
CASMRQGTEKLFF	TRBD1	NA	TRBV6-5
CASSEYDALGGEQFF	NA	NA	TRBV6-1
CAWSVSPGAYEQYF	NA	NA	TRBV30
CASSQGGHRGSYEQYF	TRBD1	NA	TRBV4-1
CASSPQGQGAYEQYF	TRBD1	NA	TRBV5-1
CASSAKRGTGELFF	NA	NA	TRBV5-4